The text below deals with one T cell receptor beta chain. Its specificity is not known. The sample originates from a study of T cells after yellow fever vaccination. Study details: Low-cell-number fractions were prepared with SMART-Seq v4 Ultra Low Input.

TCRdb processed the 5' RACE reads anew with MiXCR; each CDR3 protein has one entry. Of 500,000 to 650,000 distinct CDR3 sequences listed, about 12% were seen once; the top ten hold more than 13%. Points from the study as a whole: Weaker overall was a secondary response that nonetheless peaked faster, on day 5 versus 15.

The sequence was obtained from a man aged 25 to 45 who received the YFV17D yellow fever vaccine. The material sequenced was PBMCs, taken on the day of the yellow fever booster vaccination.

Here the CDR3 reads CSVEADTLNTEAFF. The CDR3 region has the DNA TGCAGCGTTGAAGCGGACACCCTAAACACTGAAGCTTTCTTT. The rearrangement joins TRBV29-1 to TRBJ1-1; a weak D match, TRBD1 (5 bases). Trimming left V 1 base short and J 2 bases short, with 11 bases between. The germline V gene has CDR1 SQVTM and CDR2 ANQGSEA. This CDR3 is 14 amino acids long.